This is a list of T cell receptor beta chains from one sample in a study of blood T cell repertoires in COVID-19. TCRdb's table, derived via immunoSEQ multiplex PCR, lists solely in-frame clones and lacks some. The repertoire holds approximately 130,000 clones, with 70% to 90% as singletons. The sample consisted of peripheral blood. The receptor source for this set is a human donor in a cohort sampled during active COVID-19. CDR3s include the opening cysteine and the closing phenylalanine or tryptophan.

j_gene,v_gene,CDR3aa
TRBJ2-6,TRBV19,CASSISRAGANVLTF
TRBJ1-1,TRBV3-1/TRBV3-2,CASTLGARLQGANTEAFF
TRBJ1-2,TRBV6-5,CASSYSMTGGGYTF
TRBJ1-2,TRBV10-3,CAISELAQGVHGYTF
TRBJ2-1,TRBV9,CASSVTSRSSYNEQFF
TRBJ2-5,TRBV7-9,CASSGGTQETQYF
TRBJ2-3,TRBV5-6,CASSLRTGHTDTQYF
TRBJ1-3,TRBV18,CASLAGSGNTIYF
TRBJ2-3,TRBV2,CASSGTVSTDTQYF
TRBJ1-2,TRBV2,CASSDPRLSYGYTF
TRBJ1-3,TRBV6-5,CASHLGPSGNTIYF
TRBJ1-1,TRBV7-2,CASTSRAAVEAFF
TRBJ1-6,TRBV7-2,CASIQDSYNSPLHF
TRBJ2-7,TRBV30,CASDDREGSYEQYF
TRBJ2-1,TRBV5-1,CASSPGQTVNHEQFF
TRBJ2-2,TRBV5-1,CASSQGTEPTGELFF
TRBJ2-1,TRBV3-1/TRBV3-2,CASSQGSGVFEQFF
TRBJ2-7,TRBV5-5,CASSPSTGSYEQYF
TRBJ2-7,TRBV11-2,CASSPGTGGYYEQYF
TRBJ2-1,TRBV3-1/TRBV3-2,CASSLSGDSYNEQFF
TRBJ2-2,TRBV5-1,CASSFLAGQNTGELFF
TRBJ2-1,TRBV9,CASTPGAGGYNEQFF
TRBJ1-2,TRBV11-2,CASTGTGGLDGYTF
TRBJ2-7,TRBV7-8,CASSLNRGPSDEQYF
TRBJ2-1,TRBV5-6,CASSLAPGGAPPIGQFF
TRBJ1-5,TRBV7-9,CASSPGRSNQPQHF
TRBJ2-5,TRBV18,CASSRGQEETQYF
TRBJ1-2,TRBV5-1,CASSLTGGVDGYTF
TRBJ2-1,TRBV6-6,CASSNWDRRDEQFF
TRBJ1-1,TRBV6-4,CASSVGTNTEAFF
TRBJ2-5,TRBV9,CASSVSSGQQEETQYF
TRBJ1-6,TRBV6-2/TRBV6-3,CASSLLRTGDSPLHF
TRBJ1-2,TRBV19,CASSIVGQGDGYTF
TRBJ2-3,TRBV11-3,CASSYRGYQTDTQYF
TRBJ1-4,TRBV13,CASSLGRGTTNEKLFF
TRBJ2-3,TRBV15,CATSRGNSGGGTDTQYF
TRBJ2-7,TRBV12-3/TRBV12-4,CASSFAGDYEQYF
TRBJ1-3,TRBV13,CASSRRGRRTGNTIYF
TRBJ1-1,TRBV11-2,CASSSRQVMNTEAFF